This TCR beta chain was sequenced for a study of CD8 T cells in ankylosing spondylitis. This clonotype has at least ten counts. The target antigen is unknown. Preparation of TCR beta libraries was done by quantitative 5'-RACE with molecular barcodes. TCRdb independently ran MiXCR on the 5' RACE reads; one entry per CDR3 protein. The repertoire consists of 300,000 to 400,000 distinct CDR3 sequences, with 11% occurring once and the leading ten covering roughly 9%. CDR1 and CDR2 (germline): SQVTM, ANQGSEA. The CDR3 consists of 12 residues. The ends were cut back, 5 bases at V and 6 bases at J, with 14 bases in the middle. Study-level points and caveats: Past studies reported some motif variants in reactive arthritis synovial fluid and blood.

The sequenced sample was blood, either unsorted or a sorted T cell fraction (not recorded which). V usage is TRBV29-1 and J usage is TRBJ2-7; D not resolved. The receptor was derived from a female donor with ankylosing spondylitis or in good health (not recorded which). The CDR3 sequence: CSVWGTLREQYF. The CDR3 DNA reads as TGCAGCGTTTGGGGAACTCTACGCGAGCAGTACTTC.